The entry below describes one T cell receptor (beta chain). Only in-frame clones appear in the TCRdb table, and some are missing; sequencing was by immunoSEQ multiplex PCR. The sample lists roughly 13,000 clones, roughly nine tenths seen once, with roughly 4.5% in the top ten. This specimen belongs to a study of chemoradiotherapy in HPV16-positive cancers. Germline V gives CDR1 SGHRS, CDR2 YFSETQ. The CDR3 covers 16 residues. V was trimmed by 3 bases and J by 1 base, leaving 16 bases between them. Samples were taken several times over chemoradiotherapy. The sequencing used tumor tissue, collected from a patient who underwent chemoradiotherapy. The sequence was collected from a human donor with HPV-associated anogenital cancer. The chain combines TRBV5-1 with TRBJ1-1; maybe TRBD1 (6 bases). This chain's CDR3 is CASSYPLGGANTEAFF. In nucleotides, the CDR3 is TGCGCCAGCAGCTATCCCCTTGGGGGGGCGAACACTGAAGCTTTCTTT.